This TCR beta chain originates from a study of tumor and adjacent non-tumor tissue in lung cancer. Study summary: The patients, approximately nine men and four to six women, were about 31 to 85 with stage I to III disease.

Per the germline V gene, CDR1 is MNHEY and CDR2 is SVGEGT. The CDR3 contains 14 residues. V lost 9 bases, J lost 1 base, and 4 bases stayed unmatched. This sample's RNA came from whole unsorted tissue. Distant lung tissue was collected more than 3 cm away from the tumor edge. Three rounds of nested PCR, following a modified ARM-PCR protocol, produced the TCRbeta library. Using its own MiXCR run on the multiplex PCR reads, TCRdb lists one record per CDR3 protein. The sample contains 50,000 to 60,000 distinct CDR3 sequences, just under 75% of which appear only once. The V call is TRBV6-2 or TRBV6-3, the J call TRBJ2-2; 8 nucleotides align to TRBD2. The sample comprised distant non-tumor lung tissue. This sequence originates from a woman aged 55-69 years with non-small cell lung cancer. CDR3 region: CASRGLGNTGELFF. The CDR3 nucleotides are TGTGCCAGTAGGGGACTAGGGAACACCGGGGAGCTGTTTTTT.